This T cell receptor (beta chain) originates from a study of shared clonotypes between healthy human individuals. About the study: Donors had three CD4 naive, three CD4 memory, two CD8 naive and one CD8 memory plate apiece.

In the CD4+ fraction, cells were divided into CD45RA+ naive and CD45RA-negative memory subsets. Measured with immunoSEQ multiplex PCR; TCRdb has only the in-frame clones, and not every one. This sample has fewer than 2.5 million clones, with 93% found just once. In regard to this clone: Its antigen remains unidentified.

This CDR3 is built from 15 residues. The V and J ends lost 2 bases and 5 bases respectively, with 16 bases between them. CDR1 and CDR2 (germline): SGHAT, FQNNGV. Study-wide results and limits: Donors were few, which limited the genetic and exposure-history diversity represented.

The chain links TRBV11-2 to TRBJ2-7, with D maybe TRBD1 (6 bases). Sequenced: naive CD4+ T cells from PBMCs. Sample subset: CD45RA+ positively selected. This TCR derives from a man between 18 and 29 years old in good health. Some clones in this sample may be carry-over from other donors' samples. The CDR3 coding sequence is TGTGCCAGCAGCTTATTCAACAGGGAAGCGGACGAGCAGTACTTC. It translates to CASSLFNREADEQYF.